This T cell receptor (beta chain) derives from a study of cytomegalovirus exposure and HLA in healthy donors. Study context: Around 81% of roughly 430 genotyped donors fell in the Caucasian-associated ancestry cluster.

CDR1 GTSNPN and CDR2 SVGIG come from the germline V gene (reference sequence). This CDR3 comprises 13 residues. Between the trimmed V and J ends, which lost 5 bases and 3 bases, there was a span of 13 bases. 13 Jbeta primers and 60 Vbeta primers were used for the PCR. Some clones are missing from TCRdb's copy, which holds only in-frame ones; the method was immunoSEQ multiplex PCR. The repertoire holds 85,000 to 100,000 clones, with 60% to 80% as singletons. Study-level results: The study assumed roughly uniform donor sequencing depth for presence/absence analyses. Later on, an analysis tied approximately 17,000 TCR beta sequences to HLA alleles at 0.05 false discovery rate.

About this clone itself: Its antigen is unknown. Other DNA sequences in the sample encode the same CDR3.

J is TRBJ1-1 and V is TRBV30; no clear D gene. Sequencing was carried out using PBMCs. The receptor comes from a man in his forties in good health and CMV-seronegative. The CDR3: CAWSEGGYTEAFF. Here the CDR3 DNA reads TGTGCCTGGTCGGAGGGTGGTTACACTGAAGCTTTCTTT. The full variable domain, completed using reference TRBV30 and TRBJ1-1, is SQTIHQWPATLVQPVGSPLSLECTVEGTSNPNLYWYRQAAGRGLQLLFYSVGIGQISSEVPQNLSASRPQDRQFILSSKKLLLSDSGFYLCAWSEGGYTEAFFGQGTRLTVV.